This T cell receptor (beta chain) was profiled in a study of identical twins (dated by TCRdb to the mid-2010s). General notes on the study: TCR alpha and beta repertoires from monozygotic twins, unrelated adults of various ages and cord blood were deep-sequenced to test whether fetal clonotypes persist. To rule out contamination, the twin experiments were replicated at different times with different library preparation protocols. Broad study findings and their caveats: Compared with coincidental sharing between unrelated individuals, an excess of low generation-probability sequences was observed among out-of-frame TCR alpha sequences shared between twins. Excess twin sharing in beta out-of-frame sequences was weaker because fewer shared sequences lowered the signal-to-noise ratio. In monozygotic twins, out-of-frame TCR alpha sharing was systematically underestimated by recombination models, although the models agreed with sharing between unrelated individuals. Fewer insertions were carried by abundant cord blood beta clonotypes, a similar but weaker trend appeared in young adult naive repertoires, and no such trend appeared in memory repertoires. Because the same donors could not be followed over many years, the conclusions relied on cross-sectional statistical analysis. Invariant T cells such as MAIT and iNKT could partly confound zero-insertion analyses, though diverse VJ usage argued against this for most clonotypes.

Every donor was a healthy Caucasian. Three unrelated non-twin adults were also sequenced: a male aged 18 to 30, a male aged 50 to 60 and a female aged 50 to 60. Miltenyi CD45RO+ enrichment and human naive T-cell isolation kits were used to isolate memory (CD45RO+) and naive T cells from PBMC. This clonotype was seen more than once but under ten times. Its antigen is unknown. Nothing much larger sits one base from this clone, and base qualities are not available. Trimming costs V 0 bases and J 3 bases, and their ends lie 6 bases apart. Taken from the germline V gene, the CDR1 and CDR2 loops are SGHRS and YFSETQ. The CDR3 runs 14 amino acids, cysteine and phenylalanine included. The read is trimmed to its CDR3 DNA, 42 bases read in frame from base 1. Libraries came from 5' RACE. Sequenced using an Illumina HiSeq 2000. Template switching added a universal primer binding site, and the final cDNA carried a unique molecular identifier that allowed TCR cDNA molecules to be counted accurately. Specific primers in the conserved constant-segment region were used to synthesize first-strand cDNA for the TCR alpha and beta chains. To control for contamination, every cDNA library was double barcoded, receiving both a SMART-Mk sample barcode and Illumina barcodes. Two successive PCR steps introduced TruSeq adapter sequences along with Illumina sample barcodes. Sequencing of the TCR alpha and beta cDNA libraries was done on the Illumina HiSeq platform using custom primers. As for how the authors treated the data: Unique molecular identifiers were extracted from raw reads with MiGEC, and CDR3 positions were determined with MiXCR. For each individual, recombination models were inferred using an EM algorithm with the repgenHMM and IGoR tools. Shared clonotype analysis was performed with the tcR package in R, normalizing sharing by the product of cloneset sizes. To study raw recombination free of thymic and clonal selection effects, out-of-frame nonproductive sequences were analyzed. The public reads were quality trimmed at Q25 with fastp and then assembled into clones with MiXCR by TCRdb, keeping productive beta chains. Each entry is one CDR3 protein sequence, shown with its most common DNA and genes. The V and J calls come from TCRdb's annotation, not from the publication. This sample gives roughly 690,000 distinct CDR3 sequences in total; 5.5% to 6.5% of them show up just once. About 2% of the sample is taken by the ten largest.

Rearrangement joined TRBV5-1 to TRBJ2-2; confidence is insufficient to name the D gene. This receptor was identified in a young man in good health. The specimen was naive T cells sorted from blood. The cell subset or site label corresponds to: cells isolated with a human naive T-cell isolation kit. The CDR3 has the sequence CASSLGHDTGELFF. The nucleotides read TGCGCCAGCAGCTTGGGGCATGACACCGGGGAGCTGTTTTTT. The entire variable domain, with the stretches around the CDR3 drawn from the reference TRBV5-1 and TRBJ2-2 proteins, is KAGVTQTPRYLIKTRGQQVTLSCSPISGHRSVSWYQQTPGQGLQFLFEYFSETQRNKGNFPGRFSGRQFSNSRSEMNVSTLELGDSALYLCASSLGHDTGELFFGEGSRLTVL.